Listed below are T cell receptor beta chains from one sample, sequenced in a study of blood T cells in healthy people across ages. TCRdb re-called the 5' RACE reads through MiXCR, storing one row per CDR3 protein. The sample lists some 1,500,000 distinct CDR3 sequences, 40% to 45% occurring once. Sequenced material: blood. These receptors all stem from a woman aged 18-30 years in good health. Both conserved end residues are part of each CDR3. The D gene is left open where the match is weak. A clone size is listed for some rows: how often the clone was seen (once, few, many), or a class if it is expanded.

v_gene: TRBV7-9
abundance: NA
j_gene: TRBJ1-1
d_gene: TRBD1
CDR3nt: TGTGCCAGCCGTCCCCGGAGACAGGGTGACACTGAAGCTTTCTTT
CDR3aa: CASRPRRQGDTEAFF

v_gene: TRBV28
abundance: NA
j_gene: TRBJ2-3
d_gene: TRBD2
CDR3nt: TGTGCCAGCAGTTTCTCCCTAGCGGGATGGACCTTAGTCCCAGATACGCAGTATTTT
CDR3aa: CASSFSLAGWTLVPDTQYF

v_gene: TRBV20-1
abundance: NA
j_gene: TRBJ2-1
d_gene: NA
CDR3nt: TGCAGTGCTAGAGTAGGACTGAGCTGGCGTGAGCAGTTCTTC
CDR3aa: CSARVGLSWREQFF

v_gene: TRBV11-2
abundance: few
j_gene: TRBJ2-3
d_gene: NA
CDR3nt: TGTGCCAGCAGCTTAGTCTCAGGGGTCCCCACAGATACGCAGTATTTT
CDR3aa: CASSLVSGVPTDTQYF

v_gene: TRBV20-1
abundance: NA
j_gene: TRBJ2-5
d_gene: NA
CDR3nt: TGCAGTGCTAGAGTACGACACTCGGAGACCCAGTACTTC
CDR3aa: CSARVRHSETQYF

v_gene: TRBV7-2
abundance: few
j_gene: TRBJ2-5
d_gene: TRBD1
CDR3nt: TGTGCCAGCAGCTTAGTAGGGACAGAGCCAGAGACCCAGTACTTC
CDR3aa: CASSLVGTEPETQYF

v_gene: TRBV4-1
abundance: few
j_gene: TRBJ2-5
d_gene: NA
CDR3nt: TGCGCCAGCAGCAAGGTAGTCCAAGAGACCCAGTACTTC
CDR3aa: CASSKVVQETQYF

v_gene: TRBV4-1
abundance: NA
j_gene: TRBJ2-2
d_gene: TRBD2
CDR3nt: TGCGCCAGCAGCCGAGGACCAGGACTAGCGGGGGACACCGGGGAGCTGTTTTTT
CDR3aa: CASSRGPGLAGDTGELFF

v_gene: TRBV18
abundance: NA
j_gene: TRBJ1-4
d_gene: NA
CDR3nt: TGTGCCAGCTCACCTCTGGAAAAACTGTTTTTT
CDR3aa: CASSPLEKLFF

v_gene: TRBV29-1
abundance: few
j_gene: TRBJ2-7
d_gene: NA
CDR3nt: TGCAGCGCCCTGATGCGGGACTACGAGCAGTACTTC
CDR3aa: CSALMRDYEQYF

v_gene: TRBV11-2
abundance: NA
j_gene: TRBJ2-2
d_gene: TRBD2
CDR3nt: TGTGCCAGCAGCGCCACACTGACTAGCGGGGGGAGGAACACCGGGGAGCTGTTTTTT
CDR3aa: CASSATLTSGGRNTGELFF

v_gene: TRBV2
abundance: NA
j_gene: TRBJ1-6
d_gene: NA
CDR3nt: TGTGCCAACAGTGGTGATCCGACCTATAATTCACCCCTCCACTTT
CDR3aa: CANSGDPTYNSPLHF

v_gene: TRBV20-1
abundance: NA
j_gene: TRBJ1-5
d_gene: NA
CDR3nt: TGCAGTGCTAGCCGAACAAGGGGTTACAATCAGCCCCAGCATTTT
CDR3aa: CSASRTRGYNQPQHF

v_gene: TRBV6-5
abundance: NA
j_gene: TRBJ2-3
d_gene: NA
CDR3nt: TGTGCCAGCAGCTTCGACTCGTTCCGTCCAGATACGCAGTATTTT
CDR3aa: CASSFDSFRPDTQYF

v_gene: TRBV10-1
abundance: NA
j_gene: TRBJ2-1
d_gene: TRBD1
CDR3nt: TGCGCCAGCAGTGAGCCCGGGACAGGGGGACATGAGCAGTTCTTC
CDR3aa: CASSEPGTGGHEQFF

v_gene: TRBV5-1
abundance: few
j_gene: TRBJ2-1
d_gene: NA
CDR3nt: TGCGCCAGTAGGACCGGGGTCGGCAGTGAGCAGTTCTTC
CDR3aa: CASRTGVGSEQFF

v_gene: TRBV4-1
abundance: NA
j_gene: TRBJ2-6
d_gene: NA
CDR3nt: TGCGCCAGCAGCCAAGTTGTGTCTAGGGCCAACGTCCTGACTTTC
CDR3aa: CASSQVVSRANVLTF

v_gene: TRBV4-3
abundance: once
j_gene: TRBJ1-4
d_gene: NA
CDR3nt: TGCGCCAGCAGCCAAGGGACTCAGGGAGCAACTAATGAAAAACTGTTTTTT
CDR3aa: CASSQGTQGATNEKLFF

v_gene: TRBV6-2/TRBV6-3
abundance: NA
j_gene: TRBJ2-3
d_gene: NA
CDR3nt: TGTGCCAGCAGAACCGACAGGATCCCCACAGATACGCAGTATTTT
CDR3aa: CASRTDRIPTDTQYF

v_gene: TRBV27
abundance: few
j_gene: TRBJ2-7
d_gene: NA
CDR3nt: TGTGCCAGCAGTTTACGTCGGGGAGTCTACGAGCAGTACTTC
CDR3aa: CASSLRRGVYEQYF

v_gene: TRBV7-6
abundance: NA
j_gene: TRBJ2-7
d_gene: NA
CDR3nt: TGTGCCAGCAGCTTACAACAGGCAACCTACGAGCAGTACTTC
CDR3aa: CASSLQQATYEQYF

v_gene: TRBV7-9
abundance: NA
j_gene: TRBJ1-1
d_gene: NA
CDR3nt: TGTGCCAACTCCCCAGGGGTGTACGGAATGAACACTGAAGCTTTCTTT
CDR3aa: CANSPGVYGMNTEAFF

v_gene: TRBV2
abundance: NA
j_gene: TRBJ1-1
d_gene: TRBD1
CDR3nt: TGTGCCAGCAGTCTCTGGGACAGCGCGGGAGCTTTCTTT
CDR3aa: CASSLWDSAGAFF